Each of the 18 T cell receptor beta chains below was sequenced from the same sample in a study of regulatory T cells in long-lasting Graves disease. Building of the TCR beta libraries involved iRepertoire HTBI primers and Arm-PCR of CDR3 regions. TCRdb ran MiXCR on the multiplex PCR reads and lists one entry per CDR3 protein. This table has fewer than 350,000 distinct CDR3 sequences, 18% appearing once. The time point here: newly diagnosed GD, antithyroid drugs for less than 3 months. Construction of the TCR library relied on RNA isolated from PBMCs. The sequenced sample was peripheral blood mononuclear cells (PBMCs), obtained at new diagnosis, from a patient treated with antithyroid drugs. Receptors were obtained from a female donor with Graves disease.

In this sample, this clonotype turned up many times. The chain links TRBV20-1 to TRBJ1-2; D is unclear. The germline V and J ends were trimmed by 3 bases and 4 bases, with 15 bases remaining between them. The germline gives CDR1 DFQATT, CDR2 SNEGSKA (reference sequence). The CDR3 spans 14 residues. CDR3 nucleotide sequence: TGCAGTGCTAGGGATTGGACGGAGGGCTATGGCTACACCTTC. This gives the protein CSARDWTEGYGYTF.

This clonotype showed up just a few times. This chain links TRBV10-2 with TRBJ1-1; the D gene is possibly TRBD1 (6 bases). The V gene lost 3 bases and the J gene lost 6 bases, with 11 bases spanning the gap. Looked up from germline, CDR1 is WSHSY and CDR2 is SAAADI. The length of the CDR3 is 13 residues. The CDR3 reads CASSDARTAEAFF. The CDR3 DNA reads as TGCGCCAGCAGTGACGCGCGGACAGCTGAAGCTTTCTTT.

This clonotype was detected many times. DNA of the CDR3: TGTGCCAGCAGCCTACGGGAGGGGATGGGTAACACTGAAGCTTTCTTT. Its translation is CASSLREGMGNTEAFF. The chain couples TRBV27 to TRBJ1-1; a weak D match, TRBD1 (5 bases). Germline V gene lookup returns CDR1 MNHEY and CDR2 SMNVEV (reference sequence). V was pared by 6 bases and J by 2 bases, with 19 bases between. This CDR3 spans 16 amino acids.

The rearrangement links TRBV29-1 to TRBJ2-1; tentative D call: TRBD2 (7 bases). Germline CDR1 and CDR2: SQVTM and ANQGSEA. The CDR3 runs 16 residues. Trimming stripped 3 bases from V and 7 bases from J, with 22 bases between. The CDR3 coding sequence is TGCAGCGTTGAGGGTACGGGGGGCGCCCTTACAAATGAGCAGTTCTTC. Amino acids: CSVEGTGGALTNEQFF.

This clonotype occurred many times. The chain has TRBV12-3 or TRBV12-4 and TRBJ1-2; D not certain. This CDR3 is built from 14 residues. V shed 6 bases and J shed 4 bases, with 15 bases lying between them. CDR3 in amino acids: CASSTRADFYGYTF. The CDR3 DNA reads TGTGCCAGCAGCACGCGTGCCGATTTCTATGGCTACACCTTC.

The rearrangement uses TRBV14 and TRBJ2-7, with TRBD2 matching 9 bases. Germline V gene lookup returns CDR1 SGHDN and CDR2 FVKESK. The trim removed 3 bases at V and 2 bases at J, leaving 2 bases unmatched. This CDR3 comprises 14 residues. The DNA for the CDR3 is TGTGCCAGCAGCCAGCTAGCGGGGCCCTACGAGCAGTACTTC. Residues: CASSQLAGPYEQYF.

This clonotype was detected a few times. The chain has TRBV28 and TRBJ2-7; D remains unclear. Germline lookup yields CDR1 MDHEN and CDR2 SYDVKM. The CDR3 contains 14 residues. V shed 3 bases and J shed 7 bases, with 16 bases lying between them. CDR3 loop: CASSLVEHYVEQYF. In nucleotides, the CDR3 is TGTGCCAGCAGTTTGGTCGAACATTACGTGGAGCAGTACTTC.

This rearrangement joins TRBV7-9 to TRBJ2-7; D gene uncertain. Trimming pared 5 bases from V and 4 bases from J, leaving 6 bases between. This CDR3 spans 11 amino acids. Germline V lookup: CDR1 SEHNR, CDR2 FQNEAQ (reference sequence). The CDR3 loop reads CASSPIYEQYF. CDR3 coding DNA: TGTGCCAGCAGCCCAATTTACGAGCAGTACTTC.

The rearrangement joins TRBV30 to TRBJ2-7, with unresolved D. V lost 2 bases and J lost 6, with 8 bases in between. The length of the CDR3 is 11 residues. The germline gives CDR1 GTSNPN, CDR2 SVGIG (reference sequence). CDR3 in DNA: TGTGCCTGGAGTACACTTGGCGAGCAGTACTTC. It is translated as CAWSTLGEQYF. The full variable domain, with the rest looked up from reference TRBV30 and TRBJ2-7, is SQTIHQWPATLVQPVGSPLSLECTVEGTSNPNLYWYRQAAGRGLQLLFYSVGIGQISSEVPQNLSASRPQDRQFILSSKKLLLSDSGFYLCAWSTLGEQYFGPGTRLTVT.

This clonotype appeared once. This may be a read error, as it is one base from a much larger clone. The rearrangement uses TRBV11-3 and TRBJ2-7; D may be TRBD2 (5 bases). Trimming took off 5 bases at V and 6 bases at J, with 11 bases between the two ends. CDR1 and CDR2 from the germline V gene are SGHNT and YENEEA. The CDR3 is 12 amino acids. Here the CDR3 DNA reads TGTGCCAGCAGCCCCCCGGGGTCCGAGCAGTACTTC. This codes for CASSPPGSEQYF. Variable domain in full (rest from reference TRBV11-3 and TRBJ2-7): EAGVVQSPRYKIIEKKQPVAFWCNPISGHNTLYWYLQNLGQGPELLIRYENEEAVDDSQLPKDRFSAERLKGVDSTLKIQPAELGDSAVYLCASSPPGSEQYFGPGTRLTVT.

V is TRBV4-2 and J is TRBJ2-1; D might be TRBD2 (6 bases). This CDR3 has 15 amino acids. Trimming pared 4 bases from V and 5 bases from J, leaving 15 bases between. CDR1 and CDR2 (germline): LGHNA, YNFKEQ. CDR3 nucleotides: TGTGCCAGCAGCCCGGGGGACCAAGGCCACAATGAGCAGTTCTTC. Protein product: CASSPGDQGHNEQFF.

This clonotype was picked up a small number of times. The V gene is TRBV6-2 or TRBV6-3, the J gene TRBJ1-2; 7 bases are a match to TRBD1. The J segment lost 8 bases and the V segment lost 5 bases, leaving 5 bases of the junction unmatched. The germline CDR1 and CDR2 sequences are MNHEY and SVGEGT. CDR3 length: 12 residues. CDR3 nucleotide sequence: TGTGCCAGCAGTGGGACAGTGTCCGGCTACACCTTC. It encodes CASSGTVSGYTF.

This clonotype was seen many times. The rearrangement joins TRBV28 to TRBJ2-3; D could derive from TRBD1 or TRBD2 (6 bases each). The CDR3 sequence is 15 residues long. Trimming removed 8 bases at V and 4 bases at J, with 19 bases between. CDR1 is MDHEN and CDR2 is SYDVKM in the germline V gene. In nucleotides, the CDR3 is TGTGCCAGCGTAGGTCGTCGGGGGCCCGCAGATACGCAGTATTTT. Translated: CASVGRRGPADTQYF.

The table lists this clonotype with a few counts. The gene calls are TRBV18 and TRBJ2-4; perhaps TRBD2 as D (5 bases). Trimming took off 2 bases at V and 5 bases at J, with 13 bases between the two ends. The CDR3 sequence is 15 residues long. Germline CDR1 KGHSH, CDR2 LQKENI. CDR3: CASSPDFGGENIQYF. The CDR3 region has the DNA TGTGCCAGCTCACCAGACTTTGGAGGCGAAAACATTCAGTACTTC.

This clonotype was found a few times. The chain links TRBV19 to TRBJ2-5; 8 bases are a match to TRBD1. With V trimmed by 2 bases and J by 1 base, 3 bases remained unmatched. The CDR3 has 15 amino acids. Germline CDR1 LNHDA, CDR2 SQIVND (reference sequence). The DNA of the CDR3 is TGTGCCAGTAGTATATTAACAGGGGGCCAAGAGACCCAGTACTTC. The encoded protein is CASSILTGGQETQYF.

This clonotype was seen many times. The CDR3 DNA sequence: TGTGCCAGCAGCCAAGGACCTCCTCAGCCCCAGCATTTT. Its protein product is CASSQGPPQPQHF. This chain links TRBV3-1 with TRBJ1-5; D gene ambiguous. The V and J ends lost 1 base and 6 bases respectively, with 7 bases between them. The CDR3 length is 13 residues. Germline V CDR1 and CDR2: LGHDT, YNNKEL (reference sequence). Complete variable domain (other parts from reference TRBV3-1 and TRBJ1-5): DTAVSQTPKYLVTQMGNDKSIKCEQNLGHDTMYWYKQDSKKFLKIMFSYNNKELIINETVPNRFSPKSPDKAHLNLHINSLELGDSAVYFCASSQGPPQPQHFGDGTRLSIL.

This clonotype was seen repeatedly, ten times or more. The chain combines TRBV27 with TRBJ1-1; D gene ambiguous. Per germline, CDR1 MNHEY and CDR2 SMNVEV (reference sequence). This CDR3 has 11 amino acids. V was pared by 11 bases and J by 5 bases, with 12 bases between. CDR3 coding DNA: TGTGCCGGAAAAAGGGTTACTGAAGCTTTCTTT. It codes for CAGKRVTEAFF.

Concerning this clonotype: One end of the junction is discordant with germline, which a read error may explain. CDR3 region: CAGSLGTGSTEAFF. In DNA form, the CDR3 reads TGTGCCGGCAGTTTAGGGACAGGGAGTACTGAAGCTTTCTTT. This sequence joins TRBV28 and TRBJ1-1; TRBD1 agrees at 9 bases. In germline, CDR1 is MDHEN, CDR2 SYDVKM. The CDR3 is 14 amino acids.